The clone carrying this T cell receptor beta chain showed up many times. Its antigen is not known. Germline loops: CDR1 MDHEN, CDR2 SYDVKM. V was clipped by 2 bases and J by 4 bases, with 15 bases between them. The CDR3 is 15 residues long. The data were obtained in a study of human T cells and chemical hapten exposure. As for the study in general: Slight differences in pooled library volume were the main source of varying TCR yields across samples. Study-wide results and limits: TCRs exceeding a frequency of 1 in 1000 stayed unchanged under DPC sensitization.

Individual cDNA molecules received unique molecular identifiers in the library. Original handling: Per sample, the median was about 88,000 TCRs, with values from about 24,000 to 680,000. From the RACE reads, TCRdb called clonotypes with MiXCR, one entry per CDR3 protein. TCRdb, rather than the study authors, made the V and J calls. The repertoire holds 35,000 to 50,000 distinct CDR3 sequences, around 4.5% seen once, with about 1.5% in the top ten. Time point noted: healthy volunteer bleed at 2 weeks. Unfractionated whole blood served as the source for total RNA extraction. Sequencing was carried out using whole blood. This sequence joins TRBV28 and TRBJ2-7; D might be TRBD1 (6 bases). This sequence originates from a female donor in good health. Some clones in this sample may be carry-over from other donors' samples. CDR3 bases: TGTGCCAGCAGTTTAGGGGCAGGGGCGCGGTACGAGCAGTACTTC. Protein sequence: CASSLGAGARYEQYF.